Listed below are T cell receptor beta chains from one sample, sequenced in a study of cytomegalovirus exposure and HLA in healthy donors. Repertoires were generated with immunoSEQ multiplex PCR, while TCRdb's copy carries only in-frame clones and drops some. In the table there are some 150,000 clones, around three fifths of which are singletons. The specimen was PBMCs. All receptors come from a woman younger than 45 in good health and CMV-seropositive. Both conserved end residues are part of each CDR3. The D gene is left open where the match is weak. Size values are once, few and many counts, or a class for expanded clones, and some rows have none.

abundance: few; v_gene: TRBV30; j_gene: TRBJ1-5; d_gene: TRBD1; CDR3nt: TGTGCCTGGAGTGTGGACAGGGGCAATCAGCCCCAGCATTTT; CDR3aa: CAWSVDRGNQPQHF
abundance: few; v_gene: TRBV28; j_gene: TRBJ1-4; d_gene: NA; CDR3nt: TGTGCCAGCAGCGACGTCTCGAGGGAGGGCGAAAAACTGTTTTTT; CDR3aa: CASSDVSREGEKLFF
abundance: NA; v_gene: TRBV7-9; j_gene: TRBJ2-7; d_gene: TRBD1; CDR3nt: TGTGCCAGCGAAGACAGGGATGGGCTCTACGAGCAGTACTTC; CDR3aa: CASEDRDGLYEQYF
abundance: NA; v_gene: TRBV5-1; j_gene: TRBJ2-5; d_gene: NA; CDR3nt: TGCGCCAGCAGCTTCGCGGGAGAGACCCAGTACTTC; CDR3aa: CASSFAGETQYF
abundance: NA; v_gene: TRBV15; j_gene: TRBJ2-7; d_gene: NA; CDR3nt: TGTGCCACCAGCAGAGCGGACATACCCTACGAGCAGTACTTC; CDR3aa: CATSRADIPYEQYF
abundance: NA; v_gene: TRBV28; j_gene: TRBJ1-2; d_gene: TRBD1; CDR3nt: TGTGCCAGCAGTTTGGGGACAGGGAGGGACTATGGCTACACCTTC; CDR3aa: CASSLGTGRDYGYTF
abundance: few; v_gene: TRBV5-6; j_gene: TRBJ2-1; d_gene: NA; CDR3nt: TGTGCCAGCAGCTTAGGCGGGATCAGCTCCTACAATGAGCAGTTCTTC; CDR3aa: CASSLGGISSYNEQFF
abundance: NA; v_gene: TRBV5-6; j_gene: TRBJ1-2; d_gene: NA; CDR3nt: TGTGCCAGCAGTTTAGGGGGATCTAACTATGGCTACACCTTC; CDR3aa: CASSLGGSNYGYTF
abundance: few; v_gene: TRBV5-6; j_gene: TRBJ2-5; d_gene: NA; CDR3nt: TGTGCCAGCAGCTTGTCGTTTCGCGGGCAGCGCCTCGGGGAGACCCAGTACTTC; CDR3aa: CASSLSFRGQRLGETQYF
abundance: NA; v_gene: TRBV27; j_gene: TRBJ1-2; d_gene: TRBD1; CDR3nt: TGTGCCAGCGCTTCTAACAGGGGAGGCTACACCTTC; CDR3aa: CASASNRGGYTF
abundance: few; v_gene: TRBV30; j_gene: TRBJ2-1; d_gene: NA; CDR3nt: TGTGCCTGGAGTGTACAGGGTCGTGGTGAGCAGTTCTTC; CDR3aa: CAWSVQGRGEQFF
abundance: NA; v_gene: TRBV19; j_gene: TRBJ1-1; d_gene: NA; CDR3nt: TGTGCCAGTAGTATTCTCCCAGGGGTCCCTGAAGCTTTCTTT; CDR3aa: CASSILPGVPEAFF
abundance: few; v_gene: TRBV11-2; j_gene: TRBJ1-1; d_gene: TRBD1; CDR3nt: TGTGCCAGCAGCCTTCCAGGGGGGTCCGCTTTCTTT; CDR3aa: CASSLPGGSAFF
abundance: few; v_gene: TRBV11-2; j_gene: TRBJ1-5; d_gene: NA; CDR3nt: TGTGCCAGCAGCTTGGGGGGGAATGATCAGCCCCAGCATTTT; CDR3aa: CASSLGGNDQPQHF
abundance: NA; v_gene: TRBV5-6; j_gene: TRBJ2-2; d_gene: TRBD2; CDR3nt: TGTGCCAGCAGCTTGTTTTTAGCGGGGCTTCTAACCGGGGAGCTGTTTTTT; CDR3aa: CASSLFLAGLLTGELFF
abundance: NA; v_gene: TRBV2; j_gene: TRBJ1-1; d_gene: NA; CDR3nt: TGTGCCAGCAGTGAGGGGCGCCTGGAGGCTTTCTTT; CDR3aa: CASSEGRLEAFF
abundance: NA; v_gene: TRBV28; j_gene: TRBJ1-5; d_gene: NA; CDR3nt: TGTGCCAGCAGGGTAGGAGCCCGGCCCCAGCATTTT; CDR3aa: CASRVGARPQHF
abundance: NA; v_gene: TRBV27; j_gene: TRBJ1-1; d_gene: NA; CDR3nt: TGTGCCAGCACGGGGAACACTGAAGCTTTCTTT; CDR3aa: CASTGNTEAFF
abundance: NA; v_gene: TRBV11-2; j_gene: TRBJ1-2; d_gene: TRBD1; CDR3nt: TGTGCCAGCAGCCGGACAGGGCCCTATGGCTACACCTTC; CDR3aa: CASSRTGPYGYTF
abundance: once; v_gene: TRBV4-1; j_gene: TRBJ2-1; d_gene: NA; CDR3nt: TGCGCCAGCAGCCAAGTCCTCGGGACAAACTACAATGAGCAGTTCTTC; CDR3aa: CASSQVLGTNYNEQFF
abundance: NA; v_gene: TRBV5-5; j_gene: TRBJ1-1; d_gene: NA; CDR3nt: TGTGCCAGCAGCTCAGGGGATATCACTGAAGCTTTCTTT; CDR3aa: CASSSGDITEAFF
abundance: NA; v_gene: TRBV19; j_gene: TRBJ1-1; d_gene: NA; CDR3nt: TGTGCCAGTAGTATTGCCAGGAACATCCTGAACACTGAAGCTTTCTTT; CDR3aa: CASSIARNILNTEAFF
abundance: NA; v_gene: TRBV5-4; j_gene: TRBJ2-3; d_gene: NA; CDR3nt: TGTGCCAGCAGCTCTCTCACAGATACGCAGTATTTT; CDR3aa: CASSSLTDTQYF
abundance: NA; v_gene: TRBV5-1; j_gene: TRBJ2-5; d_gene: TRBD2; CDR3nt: TGCGCCAGCAGCACGTTTTTAGCGGGGGAAGAGACCCAGTACTTC; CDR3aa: CASSTFLAGEETQYF
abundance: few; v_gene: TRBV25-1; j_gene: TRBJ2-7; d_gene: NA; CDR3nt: TGTGCCAGCAGTGAATCTAGGGGGGGAGTCCGGGACTACGAGCAGTACTTC; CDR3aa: CASSESRGGVRDYEQYF